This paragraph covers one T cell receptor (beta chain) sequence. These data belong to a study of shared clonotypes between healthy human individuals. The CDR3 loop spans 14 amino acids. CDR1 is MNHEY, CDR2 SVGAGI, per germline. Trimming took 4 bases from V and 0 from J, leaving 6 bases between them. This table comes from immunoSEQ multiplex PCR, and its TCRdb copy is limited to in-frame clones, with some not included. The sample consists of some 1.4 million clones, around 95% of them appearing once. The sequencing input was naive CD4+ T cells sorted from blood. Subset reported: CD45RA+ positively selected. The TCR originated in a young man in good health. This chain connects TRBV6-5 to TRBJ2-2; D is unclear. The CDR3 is CASSLPANTGELFF. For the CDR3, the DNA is TGTGCCAGCAGTTTACCGGCGAACACCGGGGAGCTGTTTTTT.